Each of the 3 T cell receptor beta chains below was sequenced from the same sample in a study of CD8+ T cells in alopecia areata. Sequencing used cDNA as its template, made by extracting RNA and reverse transcribing it. The assay was immunoSEQ multiplex PCR, and TCRdb's table has in-frame clones only and misses some. The repertoire holds 110,000 to 150,000 clones, with nearly 55% as singletons. Indicated treatment: oral pan-JAK inhibitor, 5-10 mg twice daily. Specimen: CD8+ T cells sorted from blood, collected at week 4, from a patient treated with tofacitinib. These receptors all come from a human donor with alopecia areata.

This chain links TRBV15 with TRBJ1-2; TRBD1 is a possible D gene (5 bases). CDR3 length: 14 amino acids. Between the trimmed V and J ends, which lost 5 bases and 4 bases, there was a span of 14 bases. From germline, CDR1 is LNHNV and CDR2 YYDKDF (reference sequence). In DNA form, the CDR3 reads TGTGCCACCAGCCCGGACCGGGGCCCCTATGGCTACACCTTC. Protein: CATSPDRGPYGYTF.

This rearrangement joins TRBV7-2 to TRBJ1-1, with TRBD1 as a possible D gene (6 bases). CDR1 is SGHTA and CDR2 is FQGNSA in the germline V gene. The CDR3 extends over 10 amino acids. V lost 6 bases to trimming and J lost 8 bases, with 7 bases between them. CDR3 DNA sequence: TGTGCCAGCAGAACAGGGGAAGCTTTCTTT. Its protein is CASRTGEAFF.

This clone showed up just a few times. This chain connects TRBV5-1 to TRBJ1-1; D gene ambiguous. Trimming stripped 4 bases from V and 4 bases from J, with 8 bases between. CDR3 length equals 12 residues. CDR1 is SGHRS and CDR2 is YFSETQ in the germline V gene. The CDR3 coding sequence is TGCGCCAGCAGCCGAATGGGCACTGAAGCTTTCTTT. Translated: CASSRMGTEAFF. Drawing the rest from reference TRBV5-1 and TRBJ1-1, the complete variable domain is KAGVTQTPRYLIKTRGQQVTLSCSPISGHRSVSWYQQTPGQGLQFLFEYFSETQRNKGNFPGRFSGRQFSNSRSEMNVSTLELGDSALYLCASSRMGTEAFFGQGTRLTVV.